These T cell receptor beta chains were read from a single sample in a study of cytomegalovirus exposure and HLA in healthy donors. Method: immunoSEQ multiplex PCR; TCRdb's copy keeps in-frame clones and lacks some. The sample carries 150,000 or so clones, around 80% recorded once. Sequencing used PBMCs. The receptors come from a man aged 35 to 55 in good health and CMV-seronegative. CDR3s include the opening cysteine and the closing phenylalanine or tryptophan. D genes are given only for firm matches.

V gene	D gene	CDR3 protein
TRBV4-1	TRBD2	CASSQLAGSTDTQYF
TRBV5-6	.	CASSLVGQAIEETQYF
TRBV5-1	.	CASSLEAGNQPQHF
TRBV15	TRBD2	CATSRLRQREGYTGELFF
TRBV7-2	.	CASSSPRRGGYTF
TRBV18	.	CASSPGRAEAFF
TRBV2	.	CASSLEVEAFF
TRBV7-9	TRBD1	CASSLIPRGGHSGANVLTF
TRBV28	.	CASSPSGVSTEAFF
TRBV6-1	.	CASTAYGPSGEQYF
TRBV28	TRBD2	CASSSPARGWTSGRIGTQYF
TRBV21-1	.	CASSPRPDRVIQPQHF
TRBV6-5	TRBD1	CASSYSRGQGETQYF